This passage covers 6 T cell receptor beta chains from one sample sequenced in a study of cytomegalovirus exposure and HLA in healthy donors. Vbeta (60) and Jbeta (13) primers were used in the PCR. Produced via immunoSEQ multiplex PCR; TCRdb's table is partial and in-frame only. The sample lists around 150,000 clones, 79% seen once, with around 6.5% in the top ten. The sequencing sample was made of PBMCs. The receptors shown here come from a man aged 45-65 years in good health and CMV-seropositive.

The rearrangement links TRBV5-1 to TRBJ1-1; TRBD1 matches at 7 bases. The CDR3 consists of 15 residues. The V segment lost 0 bases and the J segment 5 bases; nucleotides outside the gene matches: 7. Germline CDR1 and CDR2: SGHRS and YFSETQ. CDR3 sequence (DNA): TGCGCCAGCAGCTTGGGGACAGGCCTGGGGACTGAAGCTTTCTTT. Amino acid sequence: CASSLGTGLGTEAFF.

CDR3 protein: CASSPGTAVYGYTF. CDR3 sequence (DNA): TGTGCCAGCAGCCCCGGGACAGCGGTCTATGGCTACACCTTC. The gene calls are TRBV6-5 and TRBJ1-2; 7 positions match TRBD1. Germline V gene lookup returns CDR1 MNHEY and CDR2 SVGAGI. With V trimmed by 6 bases and J by 4 bases, 8 bases remained unmatched. The CDR3 sequence is 14 residues long.

In the case of this clone: At one of its ends the junction is not consistent with the germline gene, which may arise from a read error. The DNA for the CDR3 is TGTGCCGGCAGTTTGGCGGAGAACTATGGCTACACCTTC. Amino acids: CAGSLAENYGYTF. This chain joins TRBV28 and TRBJ1-2; D call uncertain. The CDR3 is 13 amino acids. Germline V CDR1 and CDR2: MDHEN, SYDVKM.

Only a few counts were recorded for this clone. The chain recombines TRBV7-9 with TRBJ2-2, with TRBD1 identical over 11 bases. The CDR3 covers 14 residues. Unmatched junction bases numbered 2, after V lost 5 bases and J lost 6 bases. Germline V gives CDR1 SEHNR, CDR2 FQNEAQ (reference sequence). CDR3 in amino acids: CASSRTGGPGELFF. Written as DNA, the CDR3 is TGTGCCAGCAGCCGGACAGGGGGCCCCGGGGAGCTGTTTTTT.

V is TRBV2 and J is TRBJ2-5; D is unresolved. Germline loops: CDR1 SNHLY, CDR2 FYNNEI. This CDR3 spans 14 amino acids. The V end was cut by 11 bases, the J end by 2 bases, with 18 bases between. The CDR3 here is CAAAVRRRQETQYF. In DNA form, the CDR3 reads TGTGCCGCAGCCGTAAGACGGAGACAAGAGACCCAGTACTTC.

In DNA, the CDR3 is TGTGCCAGCAGAGGACTCAGAACAGATACGCAGTATTTT. Translated, it gives CASRGLRTDTQYF. This chain links TRBV5-4 with TRBJ2-3, with D possibly TRBD2 on 5 matching bases. Trimming stripped 5 bases from V and 3 bases from J, with 10 bases between. The CDR3 is 13 amino acids. CDR1 is SGHNT, CDR2 YYREEE, per germline (reference sequence).